One sample yielded the 32 T cell receptor beta chains listed below, sequenced in a study of cytomegalovirus exposure and HLA in healthy donors. 60 Vbeta and 13 Jbeta primers were used in PCR. The method was immunoSEQ multiplex PCR; TCRdb's version includes in-frame clones alone and lacks a portion of them. The repertoire holds about 68,000 clones, with around four fifths as singletons. The sequencing input was PBMCs. The source of these receptors is a human donor in good health.

This clone was counted only a few times. The rearrangement joins TRBV19 to TRBJ1-1; 7 positions match TRBD1. Per germline, CDR1 LNHDA and CDR2 SQIVND (reference sequence). CDR3 length: 16 residues. V lost 3 bases, J lost 7 bases, and 14 bases stayed unmatched. In DNA form, the CDR3 reads TGTGCCAGTAGTATTGGATTGGACAGGCCCCCCCTTGAAGCTTTCTTT. It codes for CASSIGLDRPPLEAFF. Variable domain in full (rest from reference TRBV19 and TRBJ1-1): DGGITQSPKYLFRKEGQNVTLSCEQNLNHDAMYWYRQDPGQGLRLIYYSQIVNDFQKGDIAEGYSVSREKKESFPLTVTSAQKNPTAFYLCASSIGLDRPPLEAFFGQGTRLTVV.

The rearrangement joins TRBV5-5 to TRBJ2-4, with a weak D call TRBD1 (5 bases). There are 15 residues in the CDR3. Deletions cut 0 bases from V and 2 bases from J, with 9 bases between. Germline CDR1 reads SGHKS; CDR2 reads YYEKEE (reference sequence). This CDR3 is CASSLVGDPKNIQYF. The CDR3 region has the DNA TGTGCCAGCAGCTTGGTAGGGGATCCCAAAAACATTCAGTACTTC.

This chain links TRBV28 with TRBJ2-1, with TRBD2 identical over 9 bases. V shed 0 bases, J shed 5 bases, and the junction held 8 bases outside the gene matches. The CDR3 sequence is 17 residues long. In germline, CDR1 is MDHEN, CDR2 SYDVKM. This chain's CDR3 is CASSLWGTSNPHNEQFF. The DNA for the CDR3 is TGTGCCAGCAGTTTATGGGGGACTAGCAATCCCCACAATGAGCAGTTCTTC.

This clone was seen just once. The chain links TRBV10-3 to TRBJ2-5, with TRBD1 matching over 10 bases. The CDR3 runs 15 residues. Germline V gene data show CDR1 as ENHRY and CDR2 as SYGVKD. With 3 bases clipped from V and 3 bases from J, the junction kept 4 bases outside the gene matches. DNA of the CDR3: TGTGCCATCAGTGATGGACAGGGGGGAAAAGAGACCCAGTACTTC. Its translation is CAISDGQGGKETQYF.

The CDR3 is CASSRQGLSTF. As DNA, the CDR3 is TGTGCCAGCAGTAGACAGGGGCTTAGCACCTTC. The V gene is TRBV6-5, the J gene TRBJ1-2, with 8 bases that match TRBD1. This CDR3 comprises 11 residues. Per germline, CDR1 MNHEY and CDR2 SVGAGI. The junction had 6 bases not matched to a gene; V was cut back by 5 bases and J by 13 bases.

As concerns this clone: A read error may produce the germline difference seen at one junction end. This chain joins TRBV5-6 and TRBJ1-2; D not resolved. CDR1 and CDR2 from the germline V gene are SGHDT and YYEEEE. CDR3 size: 13 residues. The CDR3 loop reads CASSLEENYGYPF. The CDR3 DNA reads TGTGCCAGCAGCTTGGAGGAAAACTATGGCTACCCCTTC. Filled out from reference TRBV5-6 and TRBJ1-2, the complete variable domain reads DAGVTQSPTHLIKTRGQQVTLRCSPKSGHDTVSWYQQALGQGPQFIFQYYEEEERQRGNFPDRFSGHQFPNYSSELNVNALLLGDSALYLCASSLEENYGYPFGSGTRLTVV.

The chain uses TRBV9 and TRBJ1-4; the D is unclear. Trimming took 0 bases from V and 8 from J, leaving 8 bases between them. Germline V gene data show CDR1 as SGDLS and CDR2 as YYNGEE. The CDR3 extends over 13 amino acids. The CDR3 DNA is TGTGCCAGCAGCGTAGGGGCGGGGGAAAAACTGTTTTTT. It translates to CASSVGAGEKLFF.

This clone occurred once. This rearrangement joins TRBV30 to TRBJ2-5; a weak D match, TRBD1 (6 bases). V was shortened by 1 base and J by 1 base, with 7 bases between the two germline ends. Germline V gives CDR1 GTSNPN, CDR2 SVGIG (reference sequence). The CDR3 consists of 13 residues. This CDR3 is CAWSGGPQETQYF. DNA for the CDR3: TGTGCCTGGAGTGGGGGGCCCCAAGAGACCCAGTACTTC.

The chain couples TRBV28 to TRBJ2-2; D gene unclear. V gave up 8 bases and J gave up 0 bases, with 7 bases separating them. Germline V gene sequence: CDR1 MDHEN, CDR2 SYDVKM. The CDR3 length is 13 residues. CDR3 protein: CASPNTNTGELFF. The CDR3 bases are TGTGCCAGCCCGAACACGAACACCGGGGAGCTGTTTTTT.

The V and J genes are TRBV7-3 and TRBJ1-1, with D perhaps TRBD1 (6 bases). This CDR3 has 16 amino acids. CDR1 is SGHTA, CDR2 FQGTGA, per germline. The V and J ends lost 6 bases and 0 bases respectively, with 17 bases between them. For the CDR3, the DNA is TGTGCCAGCAGGGACTTTACAGGGCCCTTGAACACTGAAGCTTTCTTT. Translated: CASRDFTGPLNTEAFF.

The V call is TRBV6-1, the J call TRBJ1-1; D is ambiguous. The CDR3 contains 12 residues. The germline gives CDR1 MNHNS, CDR2 SASEGT. Trimming took 2 bases from V and 7 from J, leaving 8 bases between them. The CDR3 DNA is TGTGCCAGCAGTGAAAGACTCCTTGAAGCTTTCTTT. Its translation is CASSERLLEAFF.

On this clone: The junction departs from germline at one end; a sequencing error may be responsible. The chain joins TRBV7-7 to TRBJ2-5, with TRBD2 matching 7 bases. Germline V gives CDR1 SSHAT, CDR2 FNYEAQ (reference sequence). The CDR3 has 15 residues. The CDR3, as DNA: TGTGCTAGCAGCTTAGTGCGGGGGAACCAAGAGACCCAGTACTTC. It translates to CASSLVRGNQETQYF.

This chain uses TRBV29-1 with TRBJ1-1; D uncertain. This CDR3 has 13 amino acids. Trimming stripped 6 bases from V and 3 bases from J, with 14 bases between. Germline CDR1 reads SQVTM; CDR2 reads ANQGSEA. The CDR3 DNA follows: TGCAGCGTCAGTGCAGCGGACCACACTGAAGCTTTCTTT. Residues: CSVSAADHTEAFF.

The chain recombines TRBV5-5 with TRBJ1-2; D gene uncertain. In germline, CDR1 is SGHKS, CDR2 YYEKEE (reference sequence). V lost 0 bases and J 14 bases, leaving 17 bases between the germline ends. This CDR3 comprises 13 residues. CDR3 amino acids: CASSLEAGSGDTF. The CDR3 bases are TGTGCCAGCAGCTTGGAGGCGGGGAGTGGCGATACCTTC.

The J gene is TRBJ1-5, the V gene TRBV15, with no clear D. Trimming shortened V by 0 bases and J by 0 bases, and 15 bases separated the two germline ends. Germline V gene data show CDR1 as LNHNV and CDR2 as YYDKDF (reference sequence). The CDR3 consists of 18 residues. DNA of the CDR3: TGTGCCACCAGCAGAGAGCCCCCAGACTTATATAGCAATCAGCCCCAGCATTTT. This encodes CATSREPPDLYSNQPQHF.

The rearrangement links TRBV30 to TRBJ1-1; D remains unclear. V shed 3 bases and J shed 1 base, with 6 bases lying between them. Germline loops: CDR1 GTSNPN, CDR2 SVGIG (reference sequence). This CDR3 has 12 residues. Here the CDR3 reads CAWSWANTEAFF. For the CDR3, the DNA is TGTGCCTGGAGCTGGGCGAACACTGAAGCTTTCTTT.

The J gene is TRBJ2-3, the V gene TRBV18, with 7 bases fitting TRBD2. The CDR3 runs 16 residues. The germline V gene encodes CDR1 KGHSH and CDR2 LQKENI. The V gene end was trimmed by 3 bases and the J gene end by 0 bases; junction bases not matched to a gene: 6. The CDR3 nucleotides are TGTGCCAGCTCACCCAGAGCGGGGATTAGCACAGATACGCAGTATTTT. Translating gives CASSPRAGISTDTQYF. Full variable domain (remainder filled in from reference TRBV18 and TRBJ2-3): NAGVMQNPRHLVRRRGQEARLRCSPMKGHSHVYWYRQLPEEGLKFMVYLQKENIIDESGMPKERFSAEFPKEGPSILRIQQVVRGDSAAYFCASSPRAGISTDTQYFGPGTRLTVL.

This clone was seen only a few times. V usage is TRBV6-5 and J usage is TRBJ2-3, with unresolved D. The germline CDR1 and CDR2 sequences are MNHEY and SVGAGI. The CDR3 runs 14 residues. V was pared by 0 bases and J by 5 bases, with 9 bases between. The CDR3 region is CASSYSAVVDTQYF. The CDR3 coding sequence is TGTGCCAGCAGTTACTCGGCGGTAGTAGATACGCAGTATTTT.

The V call is TRBV5-1, the J call TRBJ2-7, with 11 bases aligning to TRBD1. After removal of 4 bases from V and 3 bases from J, the junction contained 6 bases not matched to a gene. This CDR3 comprises 15 residues. Germline CDR1 is SGHRS and CDR2 is YFSETQ. The CDR3 coding sequence is TGCGCCAGCAGCCTCCCGGGACAGGGGGGCTACGAGCAGTACTTC. It specifies CASSLPGQGGYEQYF. The whole variable domain, remainder taken from reference TRBV5-1 and TRBJ2-7, is KAGVTQTPRYLIKTRGQQVTLSCSPISGHRSVSWYQQTPGQGLQFLFEYFSETQRNKGNFPGRFSGRQFSNSRSEMNVSTLELGDSALYLCASSLPGQGGYEQYFGPGTRLTVT.

This chain uses TRBV29-1 with TRBJ1-1, with 8 nucleotides matching TRBD1. V dropped 7 bases and J dropped 5; count of bases not matched to a gene: 18. This CDR3 spans 16 amino acids. Germline CDR1 is SQVTM and CDR2 is ANQGSEA. CDR3 protein: CSALGTGSTSNTEAFF. The CDR3 bases are TGCAGCGCCCTGGGGACAGGATCCACGAGCAATACTGAAGCTTTCTTT. The variable domain in full, with the rest retrieved from reference TRBV29-1 and TRBJ1-1, is SAVISQKPSRDICQRGTSLTIQCQVDSQVTMMFWYRQQPGQSLTLIATANQGSEATYESGFVIDKFPISRPNLTFSTLTVSNMSPEDSSIYLCSALGTGSTSNTEAFFGQGTRLTVV.

This sequence joins TRBV7-5 and TRBJ1-4; whether TRBD1, the table's D call, matches the DNA was not checked. TRBV7-5 corresponds to a pseudogene. This CDR3 spans 14 amino acids. CDR3 DNA sequence: TGTGCCAGAAGCCCGTATCGACAGGGGGAAAAACTGTTTTTT. It specifies CARSPYRQGEKLFF.

The chain is built from TRBV5-8 and TRBJ2-3, with TRBD2 identical over 7 bases. The CDR3 sequence is 14 residues long. Per germline, CDR1 SGHTS and CDR2 YDEGEE. V dropped 2 bases and J dropped 4; count of bases not matched to a gene: 4. Here the CDR3 DNA reads TGTGCCAGCAGCTTCAGCGGGGACGCAGATACGCAGTATTTT. Translation: CASSFSGDADTQYF. The variable domain in full, with the rest retrieved from reference TRBV5-8 and TRBJ2-3, is EAGVTQSPTHLIKTRGQQATLRCSPISGHTSVYWYQQALGLGLQFLLWYDEGEERNRGNFPPRFSGRQFPNYSSELNVNALELEDSALYLCASSFSGDADTQYFGPGTRLTVL.

The rearrangement uses TRBV27 and TRBJ1-4, with 8 bases fitting TRBD1. CDR3 length: 15 amino acids. V dropped 5 bases and J dropped 6; count of bases not matched to a gene: 8. Germline V gives CDR1 MNHEY, CDR2 SMNVEV (reference sequence). CDR3 in DNA: TGTGCCAGCAGTCCCTGGACAGGGCCGGATGAAAAACTGTTTTTT. Its translation is CASSPWTGPDEKLFF. The whole variable domain, remainder taken from reference TRBV27 and TRBJ1-4, is EAQVTQNPRYLITVTGKKLTVTCSQNMNHEYMSWYRQDPGLGLRQIYYSMNVEVTDKGDVPEGYKVSRKEKRNFPLILESPSPNQTSLYFCASSPWTGPDEKLFFGSGTQLSVL.

This chain joins TRBV30 and TRBJ1-2, with 9 bases aligning to TRBD1. V was clipped by 5 bases and J by 7 bases; unmatched bases: 8. Germline V lookup: CDR1 GTSNPN, CDR2 SVGIG (reference sequence). This CDR3 is 13 amino acids long. The CDR3 DNA reads TGTGCCTGGGGGGACAGGGAGGTGGTTGGCTACACCTTC. It encodes CAWGDREVVGYTF.

On this clone itself: A junction boundary mismatches the germline segment, possibly from a read error. This chain joins TRBV6-6 and TRBJ2-1; D possibly corresponds to TRBD2 (5 bases). Germline V lookup: CDR1 MNHNY, CDR2 SVGAGI (reference sequence). This CDR3 has 14 amino acids. Here the CDR3 DNA reads TGTGCCAGCAGTTATCGGGGTCTCGATAATGGGCAGTTCTTC. Its protein is CASSYRGLDNGQFF.

V is TRBV6-6 and J is TRBJ2-3; D is perhaps TRBD2 (6 bases). V was shortened by 5 bases and J by 2 bases, with 11 bases between the two germline ends. The germline V gene encodes CDR1 MNHNY and CDR2 SVGAGI (reference sequence). This CDR3 is 14 amino acids long. The CDR3 region has the DNA TGTGCCAGCAGTGCGACTAGATACACAGATACGCAGTATTTT. This encodes CASSATRYTDTQYF.

This rearrangement joins TRBV19 to TRBJ2-5; D not resolved. This CDR3 region has 14 residues. Looked up from germline, CDR1 is LNHDA and CDR2 is SQIVND (reference sequence). Trimming took 1 base from V and 0 from J, leaving 6 bases between them. The CDR3 DNA follows: TGTGCCAGTAGTATAGTCGCGGACCAAGAGACCCAGTACTTC. It is translated as CASSIVADQETQYF.

This clone was seen a single time. This chain uses TRBV11-2 with TRBJ2-7, with a weak D call TRBD1 (5 bases). Germline V gives CDR1 SGHAT, CDR2 FQNNGV. CDR3 size: 13 residues. V lost 5 bases and J lost 1, with 9 bases in between. The CDR3 protein is CASSPDSSYEQYF. In DNA form, the CDR3 reads TGTGCCAGCAGCCCAGACAGTTCCTACGAGCAGTACTTC.

V is TRBV29-1 and J is TRBJ1-1; no clear D. The germline V and J ends were trimmed by 5 bases and 2 bases, with 3 bases remaining between them. The CDR3 consists of 10 residues. The germline gives CDR1 SQVTM, CDR2 ANQGSEA. CDR3 DNA: TGCAGCGTTACAAACACTGAAGCTTTCTTT. It codes for CSVTNTEAFF.

The chain couples TRBV5-6 to TRBJ2-5, with 8 bases matching TRBD2. The CDR3 loop spans 13 amino acids. Germline CDR1 and CDR2: SGHDT and YYEEEE. Unmatched junction bases numbered 5, after V lost 5 bases and J lost 5 bases. CDR3 sequence reads: CASRLTSEETQYF. CDR3 nucleotide sequence: TGTGCCAGCAGGTTGACTAGCGAGGAGACCCAGTACTTC.

The gene calls are TRBV18 and TRBJ2-3; 10 positions match TRBD2. The V segment lost 2 bases and the J segment 1 base; nucleotides outside the gene matches: 0. From germline, CDR1 is KGHSH and CDR2 LQKENI. This CDR3 comprises 15 residues. CDR3 nucleotides: TGTGCCAGCTCACCAACTAGCGGGGGCACAGATACGCAGTATTTT. Protein sequence: CASSPTSGGTDTQYF.

This clone was seen once. V gene TRBV18 combines with J gene TRBJ2-1; TRBD1 might be the D (5 bases). The CDR3 length is 15 residues. Between the trimmed V and J ends, which lost 1 base and 1 base, there was a span of 8 bases. Looked up from germline, CDR1 is KGHSH and CDR2 is LQKENI. The CDR3 sequence is CASSPRQGSYNEQFF. The DNA of the CDR3 is TGTGCCAGCTCACCACGGCAGGGATCCTACAATGAGCAGTTCTTC. Using reference TRBV18 and TRBJ2-1 for the parts outside the CDR3, the full variable domain is NAGVMQNPRHLVRRRGQEARLRCSPMKGHSHVYWYRQLPEEGLKFMVYLQKENIIDESGMPKERFSAEFPKEGPSILRIQQVVRGDSAAYFCASSPRQGSYNEQFFGPGTRLTVL.